This TCR beta chain was retrieved from a study of a mutant IDH1 vaccine in newly diagnosed glioma. Time point specified: week 11, during vaccination. Every vaccination contained 300 ug of the mutant IDH1 20-mer peptide and was paired with topical imiquimod. Germline V lookup: CDR1 SEHNR, CDR2 FQNEAQ (reference sequence). V lost 2 bases, J lost 4 bases, and 9 bases lay in between. The CDR3 runs 13 residues. TCRdb's table, derived via immunoSEQ multiplex PCR, lists solely in-frame clones and lacks some. The repertoire consists of under 150,000 clones, with 90% occurring once and the leading ten covering roughly 0.61%. In the case of this clone: What it binds is unknown.

This material consisted of PBMCs, taken from a glioma patient whose treatment included an IDH1 peptide vaccine. This clonotype originated in a woman aged 45-65 years with glioma. The J gene is TRBJ2-7, the V gene TRBV7-9; D may match TRBD1 or TRBD2 (5 bases each). The CDR3 coding sequence is TGTGCCAGCAGCTTATTGGGGGTGTACGAGCAGTACTTC. Its translation: CASSLLGVYEQYF.